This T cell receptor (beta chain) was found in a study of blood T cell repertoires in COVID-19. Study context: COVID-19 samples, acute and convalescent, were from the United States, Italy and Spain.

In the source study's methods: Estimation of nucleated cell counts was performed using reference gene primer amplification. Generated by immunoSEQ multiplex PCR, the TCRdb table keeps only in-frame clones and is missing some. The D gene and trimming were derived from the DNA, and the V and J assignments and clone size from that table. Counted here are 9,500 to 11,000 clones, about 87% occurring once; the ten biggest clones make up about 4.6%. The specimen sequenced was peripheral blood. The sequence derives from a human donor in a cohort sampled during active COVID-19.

The CDR3 loop reads CASMELATPYEQYF. The CDR3 nucleotides are TGTGCCAGCATGGAACTAGCGACACCCTACGAGCAGTACTTC. V gene TRBV28 combines with J gene TRBJ2-7; 7 nucleotides line up with TRBD2. CDR3 size: 14 residues. The germline V gene encodes CDR1 MDHEN and CDR2 SYDVKM. V was clipped by 7 bases and J by 2 bases; unmatched bases: 8.